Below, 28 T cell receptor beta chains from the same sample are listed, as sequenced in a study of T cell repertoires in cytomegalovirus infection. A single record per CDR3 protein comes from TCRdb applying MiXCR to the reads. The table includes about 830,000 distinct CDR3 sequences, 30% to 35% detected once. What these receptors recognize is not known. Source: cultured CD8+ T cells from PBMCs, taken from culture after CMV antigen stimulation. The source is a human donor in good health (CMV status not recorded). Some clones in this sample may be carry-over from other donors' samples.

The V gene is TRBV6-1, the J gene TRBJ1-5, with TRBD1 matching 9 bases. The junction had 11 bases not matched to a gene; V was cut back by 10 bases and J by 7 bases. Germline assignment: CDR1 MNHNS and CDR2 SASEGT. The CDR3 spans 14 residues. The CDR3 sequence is CAIGTGTGWQPQHF. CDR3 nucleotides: TGTGCCATCGGGACAGGGACGGGATGGCAGCCCCAGCATTTT.

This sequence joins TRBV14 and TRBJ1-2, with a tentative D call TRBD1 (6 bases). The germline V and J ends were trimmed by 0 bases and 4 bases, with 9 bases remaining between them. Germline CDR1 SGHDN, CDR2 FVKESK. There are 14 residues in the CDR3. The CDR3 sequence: CASSQDSDSYGYTF. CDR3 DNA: TGTGCCAGCAGCCAAGATTCGGACAGCTATGGCTACACCTTC.

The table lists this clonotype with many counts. The DNA for the CDR3 is TGTGCCAGTAGTGAAGAGTCGGGACACCTATACAATGAGCAGTTCTTC. It encodes CASSEESGHLYNEQFF. The gene calls are TRBV19 and TRBJ2-1; tentatively, D is TRBD1 (6 bases). Germline CDR1 and CDR2: LNHDA and SQIVND (reference sequence). The CDR3 extends over 16 amino acids. With 5 bases removed from V and 4 bases from J, the gap between germline ends came to 18 bases.

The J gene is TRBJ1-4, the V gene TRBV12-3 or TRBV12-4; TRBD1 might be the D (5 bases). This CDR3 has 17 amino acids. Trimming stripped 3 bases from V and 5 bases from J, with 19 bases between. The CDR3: CASSFRIPGLRNEKLFF. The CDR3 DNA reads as TGTGCCAGCAGTTTCAGGATCCCGGGACTTAGAAATGAAAAACTGTTTTTT.

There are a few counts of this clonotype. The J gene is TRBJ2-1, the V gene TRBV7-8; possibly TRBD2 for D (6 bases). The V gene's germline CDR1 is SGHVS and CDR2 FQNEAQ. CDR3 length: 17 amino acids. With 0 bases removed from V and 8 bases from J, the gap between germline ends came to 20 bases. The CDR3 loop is CASSLARLSGRWDEQFF. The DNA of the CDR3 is TGTGCCAGCAGCTTAGCGCGACTCAGCGGGCGCTGGGATGAGCAGTTCTTC.

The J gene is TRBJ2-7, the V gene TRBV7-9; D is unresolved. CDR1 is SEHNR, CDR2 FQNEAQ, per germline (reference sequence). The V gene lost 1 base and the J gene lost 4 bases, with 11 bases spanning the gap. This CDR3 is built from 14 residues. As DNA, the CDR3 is TGTGCCAGCAGCTTAGTGGAGCATGGATACGAGCAGTACTTC. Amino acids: CASSLVEHGYEQYF.

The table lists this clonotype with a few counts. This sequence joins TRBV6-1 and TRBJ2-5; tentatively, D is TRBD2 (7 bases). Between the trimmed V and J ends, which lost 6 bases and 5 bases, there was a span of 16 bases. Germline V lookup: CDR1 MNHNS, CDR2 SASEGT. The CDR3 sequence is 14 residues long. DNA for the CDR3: TGTGCCAGCAGCTTCACGGGGGGCGGGGAGACCCAGTACTTC. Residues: CASSFTGGGETQYF.

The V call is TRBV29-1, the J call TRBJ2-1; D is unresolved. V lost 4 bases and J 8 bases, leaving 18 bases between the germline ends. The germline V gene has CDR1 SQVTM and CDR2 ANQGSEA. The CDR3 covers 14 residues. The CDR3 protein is CSVAWVMSGDEQFF. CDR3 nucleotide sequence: TGCAGCGTTGCGTGGGTCATGAGTGGGGATGAGCAGTTCTTC.

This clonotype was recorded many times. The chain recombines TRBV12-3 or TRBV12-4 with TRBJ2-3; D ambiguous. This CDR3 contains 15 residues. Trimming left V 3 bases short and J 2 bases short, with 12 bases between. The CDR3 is CASSFGPPHTDTQYF. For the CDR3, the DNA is TGTGCCAGCAGTTTCGGACCTCCCCACACAGATACGCAGTATTTT.

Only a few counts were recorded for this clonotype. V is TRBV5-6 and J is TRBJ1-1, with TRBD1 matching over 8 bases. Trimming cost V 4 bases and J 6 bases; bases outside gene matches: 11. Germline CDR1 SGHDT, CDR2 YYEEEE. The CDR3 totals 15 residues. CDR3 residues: CASSTGQGLGAEAFF. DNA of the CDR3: TGTGCCAGCAGCACCGGACAGGGCCTAGGGGCTGAAGCTTTCTTT.

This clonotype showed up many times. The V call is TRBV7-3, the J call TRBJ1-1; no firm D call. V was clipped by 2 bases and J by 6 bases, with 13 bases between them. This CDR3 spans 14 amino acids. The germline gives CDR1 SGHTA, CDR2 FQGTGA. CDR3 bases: TGTGCCAGCAGCTTAGAGATAGGGTCCCCTGAAGCTTTCTTT. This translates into CASSLEIGSPEAFF. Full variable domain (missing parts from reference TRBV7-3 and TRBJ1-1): GAGVSQTPSNKVTEKGKYVELRCDPISGHTALYWYRQSLGQGPEFLIYFQGTGAADDSGLPNDRFFAVRPEGSVSTLKIQRTERGDSAVYLCASSLEIGSPEAFFGQGTRLTVV.

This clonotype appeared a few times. The CDR3 DNA sequence: TGTGCCAGCAGTCAAGAGGGGGGCGGATACACAGATACGCAGTATTTT. It codes for CASSQEGGGYTDTQYF. The genes are TRBV7-9 and TRBJ2-3; D possibly matches TRBD1 or TRBD2 (6 bases each). CDR1 is SEHNR and CDR2 is FQNEAQ in the germline V gene (reference sequence). The length of the CDR3 is 16 residues. Trimming took 6 bases from V and 2 from J, leaving 18 bases between them.

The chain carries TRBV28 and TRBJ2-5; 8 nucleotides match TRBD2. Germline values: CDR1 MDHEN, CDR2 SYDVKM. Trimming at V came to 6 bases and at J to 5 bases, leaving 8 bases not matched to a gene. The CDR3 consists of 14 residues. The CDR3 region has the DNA TGTGCCAGCAGGGGGACTAGAGGTCGGGAGACCCAGTACTTC. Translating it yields CASRGTRGRETQYF.

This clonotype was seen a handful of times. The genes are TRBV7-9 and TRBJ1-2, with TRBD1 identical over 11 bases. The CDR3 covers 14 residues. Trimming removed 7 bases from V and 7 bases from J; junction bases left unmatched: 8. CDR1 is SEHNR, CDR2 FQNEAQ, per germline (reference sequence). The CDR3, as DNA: TGTGCCAGCACCTTTCTCGGACAGGGGGCTGGCTACACCTTC. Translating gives CASTFLGQGAGYTF.

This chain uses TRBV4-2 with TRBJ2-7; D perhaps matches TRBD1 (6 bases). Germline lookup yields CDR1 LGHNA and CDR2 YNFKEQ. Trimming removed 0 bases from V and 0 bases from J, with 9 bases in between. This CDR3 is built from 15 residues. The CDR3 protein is CASSQEIGGSYEQYV. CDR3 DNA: TGTGCCAGCAGCCAAGAGATAGGGGGCTCCTACGAGCAGTACGTC.

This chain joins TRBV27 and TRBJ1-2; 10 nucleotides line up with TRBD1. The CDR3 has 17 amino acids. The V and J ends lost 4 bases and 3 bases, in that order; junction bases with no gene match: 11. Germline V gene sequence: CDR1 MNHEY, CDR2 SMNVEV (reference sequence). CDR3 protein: CASSWGQGPASDYGYTF. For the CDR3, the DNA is TGTGCCAGCAGTTGGGGACAGGGGCCGGCAAGCGACTATGGCTACACCTTC.

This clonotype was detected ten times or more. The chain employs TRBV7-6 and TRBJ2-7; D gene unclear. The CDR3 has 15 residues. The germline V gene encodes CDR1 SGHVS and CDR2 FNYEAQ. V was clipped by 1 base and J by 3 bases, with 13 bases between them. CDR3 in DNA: TGTGCCAGCAGCTTAGAGCAGGCGTTCTTCTACGAGCAGTACTTC. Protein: CASSLEQAFFYEQYF.

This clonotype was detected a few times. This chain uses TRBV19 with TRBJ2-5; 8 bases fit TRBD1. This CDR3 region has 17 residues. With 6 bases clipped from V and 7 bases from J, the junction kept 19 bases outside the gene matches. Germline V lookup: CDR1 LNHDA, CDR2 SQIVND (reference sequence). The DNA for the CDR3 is TGTGCCAGTAGCAATCTACCGGGACAGGAGCCCGTTGGGACCCAGTACTTC. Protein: CASSNLPGQEPVGTQYF.

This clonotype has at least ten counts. DNA of the CDR3: TGTGCCAGCAGTCTAAACATGGTAACTTATGGCTACACCTTC. It encodes CASSLNMVTYGYTF. The V call is TRBV12-3 or TRBV12-4, the J call TRBJ1-2; D is ambiguous. V gave up 5 bases and J gave up 5 bases, with 15 bases separating them. This CDR3 spans 14 amino acids.

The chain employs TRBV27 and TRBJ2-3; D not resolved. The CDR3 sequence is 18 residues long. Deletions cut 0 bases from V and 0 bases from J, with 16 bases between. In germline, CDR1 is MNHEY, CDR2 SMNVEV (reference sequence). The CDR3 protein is CASSLSFPSPPSTDTQYF. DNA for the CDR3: TGTGCCAGCAGTTTATCTTTCCCATCCCCACCCAGCACAGATACGCAGTATTTT.

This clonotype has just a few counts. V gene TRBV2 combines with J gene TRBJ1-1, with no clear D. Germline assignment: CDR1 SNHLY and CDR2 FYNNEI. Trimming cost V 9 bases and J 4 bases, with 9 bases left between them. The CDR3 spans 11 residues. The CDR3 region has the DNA TGTGCCAGTACTAGGAGCACTGAAGCTTTCTTT. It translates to CASTRSTEAFF.

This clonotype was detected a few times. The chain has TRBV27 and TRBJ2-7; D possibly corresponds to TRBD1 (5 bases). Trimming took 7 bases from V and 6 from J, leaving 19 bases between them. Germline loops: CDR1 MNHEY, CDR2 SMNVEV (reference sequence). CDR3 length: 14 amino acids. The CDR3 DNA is TGTGCCAGCAAGGGGAACGGGCCGCGGCGCGAGCAGTACTTC. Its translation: CASKGNGPRREQYF.

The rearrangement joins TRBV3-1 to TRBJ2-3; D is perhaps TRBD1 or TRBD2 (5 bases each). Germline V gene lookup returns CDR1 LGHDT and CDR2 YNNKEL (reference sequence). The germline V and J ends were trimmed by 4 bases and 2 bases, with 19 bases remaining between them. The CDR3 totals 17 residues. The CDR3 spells CASSLEGQLLNTDTQYF. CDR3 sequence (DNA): TGTGCCAGCAGCCTCGAGGGGCAACTTCTGAACACAGATACGCAGTATTTT.

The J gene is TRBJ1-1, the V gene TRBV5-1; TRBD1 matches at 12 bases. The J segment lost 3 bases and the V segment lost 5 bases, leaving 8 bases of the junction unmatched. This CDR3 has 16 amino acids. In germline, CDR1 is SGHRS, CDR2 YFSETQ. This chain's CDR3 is CASRSGTGGADTEAFF. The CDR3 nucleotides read TGCGCCAGCAGGTCCGGGACAGGGGGCGCGGACACTGAAGCTTTCTTT. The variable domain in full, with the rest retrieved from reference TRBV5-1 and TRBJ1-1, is KAGVTQTPRYLIKTRGQQVTLSCSPISGHRSVSWYQQTPGQGLQFLFEYFSETQRNKGNFPGRFSGRQFSNSRSEMNVSTLELGDSALYLCASRSGTGGADTEAFFGQGTRLTVV.

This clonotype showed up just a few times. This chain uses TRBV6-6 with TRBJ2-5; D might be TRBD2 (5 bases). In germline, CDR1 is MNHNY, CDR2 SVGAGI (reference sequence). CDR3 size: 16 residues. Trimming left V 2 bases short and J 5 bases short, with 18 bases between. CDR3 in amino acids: CASSYGPLGSGETQYF. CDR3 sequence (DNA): TGTGCCAGCAGTTACGGCCCTCTGGGGTCGGGGGAGACCCAGTACTTC.

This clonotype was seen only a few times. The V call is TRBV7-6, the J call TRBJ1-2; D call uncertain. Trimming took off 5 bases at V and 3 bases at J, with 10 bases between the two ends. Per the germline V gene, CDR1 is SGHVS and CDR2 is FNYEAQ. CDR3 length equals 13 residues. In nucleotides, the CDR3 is TGTGCCAGCAGCGGAGACACGGACTATGGCTACACCTTC. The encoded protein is CASSGDTDYGYTF.

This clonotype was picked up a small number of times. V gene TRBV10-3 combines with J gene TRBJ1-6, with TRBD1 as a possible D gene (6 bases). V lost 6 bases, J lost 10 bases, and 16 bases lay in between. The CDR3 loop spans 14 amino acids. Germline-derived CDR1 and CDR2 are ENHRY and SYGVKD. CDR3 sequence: CAIRDSPKSSPLHF. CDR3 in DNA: TGTGCCATCAGGGACAGCCCGAAGAGCTCACCCCTCCACTTT.

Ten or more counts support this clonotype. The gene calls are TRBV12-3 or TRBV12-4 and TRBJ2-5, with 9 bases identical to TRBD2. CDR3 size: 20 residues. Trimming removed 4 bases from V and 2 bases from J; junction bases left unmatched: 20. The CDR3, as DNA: TGTGCCAGCAGTTACAGGGAACGACTACGACTAGCGGCTCTGCAAGAGACCCAGTACTTC. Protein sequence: CASSYRERLRLAALQETQYF.